The 27 T cell receptor beta chains listed next were all sequenced from one sample in a study of molecular identifiers for immune sequencing clone quantification. Using its own MiXCR run on the PCR reads, TCRdb lists one record per CDR3 protein. The data contain more than 550,000 distinct CDR3 sequences, around 25% of them singletons. Sequences were obtained from naive CD8+ T cells from blood, with Jurkat cell RNA spiked in. Stated subset: FACS-sorted CD8+CD4-CCR7+CD45RA+ naive T cells. The receptors originated from a human donor in good health. Some libraries in this study had Jurkat cell RNA spiked in.

This clonotype was seen repeatedly, ten times or more. This rearrangement joins TRBV5-6 to TRBJ2-7, with unresolved D. Germline V lookup: CDR1 SGHDT, CDR2 YYEEEE. The CDR3 is 14 residues long. V was clipped by 0 bases and J by 2 bases, with 9 bases between them. CDR3 in amino acids: CASSLEGRAYEQYF. As DNA, the CDR3 is TGTGCCAGCAGCTTGGAAGGCCGCGCCTACGAGCAGTACTTC. The full variable domain, in which reference TRBV5-6 and TRBJ2-7 provide the parts outside the CDR3, is DAGVTQSPTHLIKTRGQQVTLRCSPKSGHDTVSWYQQALGQGPQFIFQYYEEEERQRGNFPDRFSGHQFPNYSSELNVNALLLGDSALYLCASSLEGRAYEQYFGPGTRLTVT.

V and J are TRBV28 and TRBJ2-7, with 7 bases that match TRBD2. Germline trimming cut 6 bases from V and 6 bases from J; bases unmatched to any gene: 11. There are 14 residues in the CDR3. The germline V gene has CDR1 MDHEN and CDR2 SYDVKM. DNA of the CDR3: TGTGCCAGCAGCTACTCGGGGGGTACTAGCGAGCAGTACTTC. Protein product: CASSYSGGTSEQYF.

The chain couples TRBV7-9 to TRBJ2-2; no clear D. This CDR3 is 15 amino acids long. Germline-derived CDR1 and CDR2 are SEHNR and FQNEAQ (reference sequence). V lost 3 bases and J lost 9, with 17 bases in between. The CDR3 coding sequence is TGTGCCAGCAGCTTCTGGCAGTCCGGGCAGAGGGAGCTGTTTTTT. Amino acids: CASSFWQSGQRELFF. Full variable domain (outside the CDR3, taken from reference TRBV7-9 and TRBJ2-2): DTGVSQNPRHKITKRGQNVTFRCDPISEHNRLYWYRQTLGQGPEFLTYFQNEAQLEKSRLLSDRFSAERPKGSFSTLEIQRTEQGDSAMYLCASSFWQSGQRELFFGEGSRLTVL.

This clonotype showed up just a few times. The chain joins TRBV27 to TRBJ2-1; D is ambiguous. This CDR3 contains 12 residues. V gave up 7 bases and J gave up 5 bases, with 9 bases separating them. In germline, CDR1 is MNHEY, CDR2 SMNVEV (reference sequence). The CDR3 DNA reads TGTGCCAGCACCGGGCCAAACAATGAGCAGTTCTTC. It is translated as CASTGPNNEQFF.

This chain links TRBV7-9 with TRBJ1-4; 9 positions agree with TRBD1. J gave up 0 bases and V 6 bases, and 14 bases lay outside the gene matches. Germline CDR1 is SEHNR and CDR2 is FQNEAQ (reference sequence). CDR3 length: 19 residues. In DNA form, the CDR3 reads TGTGCCAGCAGTTGGACAGGGGTCAAACCGACCTCAACTAATGAAAAACTGTTTTTT. This sequence encodes CASSWTGVKPTSTNEKLFF.

The sample holds many counts of this clonotype. The V gene is TRBV7-9, the J gene TRBJ1-1; D unresolved. CDR1 is SEHNR, CDR2 FQNEAQ, per germline (reference sequence). There are 15 residues in the CDR3. The ends were cut back, 2 bases at V and 0 bases at J, with 10 bases in the middle. CDR3 sequence (DNA): TGTGCCAGCAGCTTACCTAAGGGCCTGAACACTGAAGCTTTCTTT. Its protein is CASSLPKGLNTEAFF.

In the case of this clonotype: At one boundary the junction diverges from the germline segment, which might be a read error. The DNA for the CDR3 is TGCGCCAGCAGCCAAGATCCACGGACCAACTACGGGCAGTACTTC. As protein: CASSQDPRTNYGQYF. The V and J genes are TRBV4-1 and TRBJ2-7; unclear D gene. This CDR3 region has 15 residues. Germline V gene sequence: CDR1 MGHRA, CDR2 YSYEKL.

This clonotype was recorded at least ten times. The chain links TRBV7-9 to TRBJ2-3; tentatively, D is TRBD1 or TRBD2 (6 bases each). The V gene lost 8 bases and the J gene lost 4 bases, with 19 bases spanning the gap. CDR3 length: 15 residues. The V gene's germline CDR1 is SEHNR and CDR2 FQNEAQ (reference sequence). The CDR3 loop is CASASGASNPDTQYF. CDR3 in DNA: TGTGCCAGCGCGTCGGGGGCATCGAATCCAGATACGCAGTATTTT.

This clonotype has more than one count but fewer than ten. The chain combines TRBV7-9 with TRBJ1-4, with a weak D call TRBD1 (6 bases). Trimming took 4 bases from V and 0 from J, leaving 15 bases between them. The CDR3 contains 17 residues. Germline V gives CDR1 SEHNR, CDR2 FQNEAQ (reference sequence). Written as DNA, the CDR3 is TGTGCCAGCAGCTCAAACCAACAGGGTGCAACTAATGAAAAACTGTTTTTT. It is translated as CASSSNQQGATNEKLFF.

This clonotype appeared a few times. The chain couples TRBV7-9 to TRBJ2-5, with 7 bases fitting TRBD1. Germline V lookup: CDR1 SEHNR, CDR2 FQNEAQ (reference sequence). Trimming removed 7 bases from V and 5 bases from J; junction bases left unmatched: 13. The CDR3 extends over 15 amino acids. CDR3 bases: TGTGCCAGCACTACCGGCAGGCAGGGGGATGAGACCCAGTACTTC. Its protein product is CASTTGRQGDETQYF.

This clonotype was detected many times. This chain uses TRBV10-2 with TRBJ2-5, with 7 bases identical to TRBD1. Germline V CDR1 and CDR2: WSHSY, SAAADI. This CDR3 is built from 14 residues. V gave up 0 bases and J gave up 3 bases; unmatched junction bases: 1. CDR3 nucleotide sequence: TGCGCCAGCAGTGAGTCCGGGACAGAAGAGACCCAGTACTTC. Amino acids: CASSESGTEETQYF.

This clonotype was seen a handful of times. The chain combines TRBV5-6 with TRBJ1-6; D is ambiguous. Germline CDR1 reads SGHDT; CDR2 reads YYEEEE. V dropped 4 bases and J dropped 8 bases, with 7 bases sitting between them. The CDR3 totals 12 residues. The CDR3 DNA is TGTGCCAGCAGCCTGGTGGATTCACCCCTCCACTTT. It translates to CASSLVDSPLHF.

The CDR3: CASSQTITGELFF. In DNA form, the CDR3 reads TGCGCCAGCAGCCAGACAATCACCGGGGAGCTGTTTTTT. This chain uses TRBV4-3 with TRBJ2-2; no definite D call. Germline CDR1 reads LGHNA; CDR2 reads YSLEER. The CDR3 loop spans 13 amino acids. V was clipped by 3 bases and J by 4 bases, with 6 bases between them.

This clonotype was detected only a few times. The chain has TRBV6-2 or TRBV6-3 and TRBJ1-1; D is undetermined. CDR1 is MNHEY, CDR2 SVGEGT, per germline. The CDR3 contains 14 residues. Deletions cut 2 bases from V and 1 base from J, with 8 bases between. The CDR3, as DNA: TGTGCCAGCAGTTACAACGGTGAGAACACTGAAGCTTTCTTT. It specifies CASSYNGENTEAFF.

This clonotype was seen many times. V usage is TRBV25-1 and J usage is TRBJ2-1; D is unclear. Between the trimmed V and J ends, which lost 1 base and 2 bases, there was a span of 15 bases. CDR1 and CDR2 from the germline V gene are MGHDK and SYGVNS. This CDR3 has 17 amino acids. CDR3 amino acids: CASSESRLASPYNEQFF. In DNA, the CDR3 is TGTGCCAGCAGTGAATCGAGGTTAGCTAGTCCCTACAATGAGCAGTTCTTC.

The chain joins TRBV10-3 to TRBJ2-5, with a possible D match to TRBD2 (7 bases). The CDR3 runs to 14 residues. V was trimmed by 3 bases and J by 5 bases, leaving 13 bases between them. CDR1 and CDR2 (germline): ENHRY, SYGVKD. The CDR3 nucleotides read TGTGCCATCAGTGACGTGGGGGGGCTGGAGACCCAGTACTTC. Translating gives CAISDVGGLETQYF.

This clonotype has a handful of counts. The CDR3 reads CASSEMSRQGARGYTF. CDR3 nucleotide sequence: TGTGCCAGCAGTGAAATGTCGCGGCAGGGGGCCAGAGGCTACACCTTC. V and J are TRBV2 and TRBJ1-2; 8 nucleotides line up with TRBD1. From germline, CDR1 is SNHLY and CDR2 FYNNEI. The CDR3 contains 16 residues. V shed 2 bases, J shed 8 bases, and the junction held 13 bases outside the gene matches.

This clonotype was counted many times. As DNA, the CDR3 is TGTGCCAGCAACGACGAAGGGGTGCGAGAGAACACTGAAGCTTTCTTT. It encodes CASNDEGVRENTEAFF. The chain recombines TRBV6-2 or TRBV6-3 with TRBJ1-1; D is possibly TRBD1 (5 bases). Trimming removed 7 bases from V and 1 base from J, with 19 bases in between. The CDR3 is 16 residues long. The germline CDR1 and CDR2 sequences are MNHEY and SVGEGT.

The chain combines TRBV27 with TRBJ2-3; D perhaps matches TRBD2 (5 bases). Trimming left V 7 bases short and J 2 bases short, with 19 bases between. The CDR3 contains 16 residues. The germline V gene has CDR1 MNHEY and CDR2 SMNVEV (reference sequence). The CDR3 sequence: CASTRRVWTVTDTQYF. In DNA form, the CDR3 reads TGTGCCAGCACTCGGCGTGTTTGGACTGTCACAGATACGCAGTATTTT.

On this clonotype itself: This may come from a read error, since a much larger clone is one base off. The J gene is TRBJ2-2, the V gene TRBV30; perhaps TRBD1 as D (5 bases). V was trimmed by 3 bases and J by 1 base, leaving 12 bases between them. This CDR3 has 15 residues. Germline CDR1 and CDR2: GTSNPN and SVGIG (reference sequence). The CDR3 spells CAWRVGQGNTGELFF. CDR3 in DNA: TGTGCCTGGAGAGTGGGGCAGGGGAACACCGGGGAGCTGTTTTTT.

This clonotype came up many times. V usage is TRBV29-1 and J usage is TRBJ2-3; 7 bases are shared with TRBD1. The trim removed 7 bases at V and 5 bases at J, leaving 9 bases unmatched. Germline values: CDR1 SQVTM, CDR2 ANQGSEA. The CDR3 is made up of 13 amino acids. The chain's CDR3 is CSADDREIDTQYF. In DNA form, the CDR3 reads TGCAGCGCCGATGACAGGGAAATAGATACGCAGTATTTT.

The rearrangement links TRBV6-2 or TRBV6-3 to TRBJ2-1, with D tentatively TRBD1 (6 bases). This CDR3 is built from 17 residues. CDR1 and CDR2 from the germline V gene are MNHEY and SVGEGT. V was shortened by 8 bases and J by 0 bases, with 20 bases between the two germline ends. The CDR3 bases are TGTGCCAGCGGAGAACCGACAGGCCCGAGCTCCTACAATGAGCAGTTCTTC. This gives the protein CASGEPTGPSSYNEQFF.

This clonotype has a handful of counts. V and J are TRBV12-3 or TRBV12-4 and TRBJ1-2; D is perhaps TRBD1 (6 bases). The CDR3 is 15 amino acids. V lost 7 bases to trimming and J lost 6 bases, with 21 bases between them. This CDR3 reads CASIQGLNRENGYTF. The CDR3, as DNA: TGTGCCAGCATTCAAGGATTAAACAGGGAGAATGGCTACACCTTC.

This clonotype was seen many times. V and J are TRBV9 and TRBJ1-1; D uncertain. Germline-derived CDR1 and CDR2 are SGDLS and YYNGEE. V dropped 4 bases and J dropped 4 bases, with 11 bases sitting between them. This CDR3 comprises 13 residues. The CDR3 DNA reads as TGTGCCAGCAGCCCCCGGACGGGCACTGAAGCTTTCTTT. This sequence encodes CASSPRTGTEAFF.

Remarks on this clonotype: A much larger clone differs by one base, so this may be a read error. The rearrangement uses TRBV27 and TRBJ2-7; tentatively, D is TRBD2 (5 bases). The CDR3 runs 14 residues. Per germline, CDR1 MNHEY and CDR2 SMNVEV (reference sequence). The DNA of the CDR3 is TGTGTCAGCAGTTTATCTGGGTCGGGGAGCGAGCAGTACTTC. It encodes CVSSLSGSGSEQYF.

In its sample, this clonotype was seen many times. The chain carries TRBV7-9 and TRBJ2-7, with TRBD1 as a possible D gene (6 bases). Trimming left V 5 bases short and J 3 bases short, with 20 bases between. Germline CDR1 and CDR2: SEHNR and FQNEAQ (reference sequence). This CDR3 comprises 16 residues. CDR3 sequence reads: CASSHPTDRNRYEQYF. CDR3 nucleotides: TGTGCCAGCAGCCACCCGACGGACAGAAACCGCTACGAGCAGTACTTC. The full variable domain, with the rest looked up from reference TRBV7-9 and TRBJ2-7, is DTGVSQNPRHKITKRGQNVTFRCDPISEHNRLYWYRQTLGQGPEFLTYFQNEAQLEKSRLLSDRFSAERPKGSFSTLEIQRTEQGDSAMYLCASSHPTDRNRYEQYFGPGTRLTVT.

This clonotype has just a few counts. This rearrangement joins TRBV4-1 to TRBJ1-1; D not certain. The CDR3 runs to 16 residues. The V and J ends lost 6 bases and 7 bases respectively, with 24 bases between them. Germline assignment: CDR1 MGHRA and CDR2 YSYEKL. In DNA, the CDR3 is TGCGCCAGCAGTCCAAGACCAGCCGGCGAACCACATGAAGCTTTCTTT. Protein sequence: CASSPRPAGEPHEAFF.